This T cell receptor beta chain was documented in a study of radiation and T cells in renal cell carcinoma. Worth noting for this clone: What it recognizes is unknown.

Time point denoted: blood 4 weeks post-SBRT, at nephrectomy. Described treatment: 15 Gy SBRT to primary tumor, nephrectomy 4 weeks later. Nephrectomy followed 15 Gy stereotactic body radiation by 4 weeks. Germline values: CDR1 SGDLS, CDR2 YYNGEE. This CDR3 region has 17 residues. V lost 5 bases to trimming and J lost 2 bases; unmatched junction nucleotides: 10. Study results and limitations: From baseline, blood top tumor clonotypes peaked at 2 weeks post-radiation.

Libraries were prepared by immunoSEQ multiplex PCR; TCRdb keeps only in-frame clonotypes and omits some of them. Among more than 60,000 clones listed, around 78% were seen once. This sequence was found in a woman between 55 and 75 years old with renal cell carcinoma. The genes are TRBV9 and TRBJ2-1; 10 bases fit TRBD2. The sequencing here drew on blood, taken from a patient whose treatment included radiotherapy and nephrectomy. The CDR3 sequence is CASSSPLAGDTYNEQFF. CDR3 in DNA: TGTGCCAGCAGTTCCCCTCTAGCGGGAGACACCTACAATGAGCAGTTCTTC. The whole variable domain, remainder taken from reference TRBV9 and TRBJ2-1, is DSGVTQTPKHLITATGQRVTLRCSPRSGDLSVYWYQQSLDQGLQFLIQYYNGEERAKGNILERFSAQQFPDLHSELNLSSLELGDSALYFCASSSPLAGDTYNEQFFGPGTRLTVL.